This T cell receptor (beta chain) was found in a study of blood T cell repertoires in COVID-19. About the study: Acute and convalescent COVID-19 specimens originated in the United States, Italy and Spain. Nucleic acid was either cDNA or gDNA, and it came from T cells, B-cell-depleted T cells, or PBMCs.

In the original processing: Amplification with reference gene primers provided the estimates of nucleated cell counts. Sequenced by immunoSEQ multiplex PCR; TCRdb stores in-frame clones only, minus some. That table gives V, J and clone size, and the DNA gave D and trimming. The sample lists more than 300,000 clones; approximately 85% were seen once. CDR1 is LGHNA, CDR2 YSLEER, per germline. The V end lost 0 bases, the J end lost 4 bases, and 9 bases lay between the germline ends. CDR3 length: 14 amino acids. Sequencing was done on a sample of peripheral blood. The TCR comes from a woman aged 45-59 years with acute or convalescent COVID-19. The V gene is TRBV4-3, the J gene TRBJ1-1; D remains unclear. The CDR3 DNA sequence: TGCGCCAGCAGCCAAGATCGGGCGGGCACTGAAGCTTTCTTT. Its protein is CASSQDRAGTEAFF.